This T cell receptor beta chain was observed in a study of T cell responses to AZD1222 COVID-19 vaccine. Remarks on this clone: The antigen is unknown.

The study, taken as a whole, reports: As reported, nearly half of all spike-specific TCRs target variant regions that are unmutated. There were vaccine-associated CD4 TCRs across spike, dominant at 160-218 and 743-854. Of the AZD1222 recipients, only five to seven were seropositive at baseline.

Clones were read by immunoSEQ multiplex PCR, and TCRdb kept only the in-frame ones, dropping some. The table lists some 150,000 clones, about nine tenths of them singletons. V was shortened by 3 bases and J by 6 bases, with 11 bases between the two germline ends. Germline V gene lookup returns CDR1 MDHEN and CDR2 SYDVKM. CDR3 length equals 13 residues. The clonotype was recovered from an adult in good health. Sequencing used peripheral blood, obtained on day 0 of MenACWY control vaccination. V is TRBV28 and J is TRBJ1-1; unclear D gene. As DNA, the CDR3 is TGTGCCAGCAGTTTGGTCGGGGTCGCTGAAGCTTTCTTT. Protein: CASSLVGVAEAFF. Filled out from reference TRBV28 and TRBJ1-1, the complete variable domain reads DVKVTQSSRYLVKRTGEKVFLECVQDMDHENMFWYRQDPGLGLRLIYFSYDVKMKEKGDIPEGYSVSREKKERFSLILESASTNQTSMYLCASSLVGVAEAFFGQGTRLTVV.